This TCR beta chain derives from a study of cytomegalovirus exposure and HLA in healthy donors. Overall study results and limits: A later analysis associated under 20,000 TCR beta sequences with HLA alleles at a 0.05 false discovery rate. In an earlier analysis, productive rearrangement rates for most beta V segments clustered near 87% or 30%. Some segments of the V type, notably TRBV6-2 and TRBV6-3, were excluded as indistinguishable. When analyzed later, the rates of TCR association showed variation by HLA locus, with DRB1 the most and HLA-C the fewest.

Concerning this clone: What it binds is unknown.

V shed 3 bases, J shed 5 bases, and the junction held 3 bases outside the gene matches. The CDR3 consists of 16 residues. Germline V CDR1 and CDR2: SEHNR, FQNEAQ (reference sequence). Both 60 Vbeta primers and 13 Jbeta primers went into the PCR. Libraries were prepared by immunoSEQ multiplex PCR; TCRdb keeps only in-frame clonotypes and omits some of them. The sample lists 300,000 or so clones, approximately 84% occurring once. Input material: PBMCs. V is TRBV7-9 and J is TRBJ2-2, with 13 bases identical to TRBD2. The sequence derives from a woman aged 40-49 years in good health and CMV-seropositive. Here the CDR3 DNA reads TGTGCCAGCAGCTTCAGGACTAGCGGGAGAACCGGGGAGCTGTTTTTT. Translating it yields CASSFRTSGRTGELFF.